The 20 T cell receptor beta chains listed next were all sequenced from one sample in a study of shared clonotypes between healthy human individuals (dated by TCRdb to between 2020 and 2021). The library was prepared using the immunoSEQ multiplex PCR assay. This is the immuneACCESS table as TCRdb keeps it, with only in-frame sequences that have V and J called. A part of the clones is gone; compared with another copy, unresolved V genes explain less than half, and the rest is unexplained. For this sample the table gives 2 million to 3 million clones, of which under 95% were detected only once. Of the sample, around 0.4% falls within the top ten clones. The sample taken for sequencing was naive CD4+ T cells from PBMCs. The cell subset or site label on this specimen signifies: CD45RA+ positively selected. These receptors were taken from a man aged 18 to 30 in good health. Some clones in this sample may be carry-over from other donors' samples.

The chain joins TRBV4-2 to TRBJ2-1; the D gene is possibly TRBD2 (6 bases). Trimming left V 2 bases short and J 8 bases short, with 25 bases between. Germline CDR1 LGHNA, CDR2 YNFKEQ. The CDR3 contains 18 residues. The CDR3 DNA sequence: TGTGCCAGCAGCCAAATCCCCGGGGCGGGACCCTCGGGGGATGAGCAGTTCTTC. It specifies CASSQIPGAGPSGDEQFF.

This clone was seen only once. The CDR3 sequence is CASSLNLAASYNEQFF. The CDR3 DNA sequence: TGCGCCAGCAGCCTGAATCTAGCGGCATCCTACAATGAGCAGTTCTTC. This rearrangement joins TRBV5-1 to TRBJ2-1; 7 nucleotides line up with TRBD2. J lost 1 base, V lost 4 bases, and 8 bases had no gene match. CDR1 and CDR2 (germline): SGHRS, YFSETQ. The CDR3 length is 16 residues.

This sequence joins TRBV5-5 and TRBJ2-1; the match to TRBD2 covers 9 bases. The CDR3 contains 16 residues. Per germline, CDR1 SGHKS and CDR2 YYEKEE (reference sequence). Germline trimming cut 3 bases from V and 0 bases from J; bases unmatched to any gene: 4. This CDR3 reads CASSSASGVSYNEQFF. CDR3 DNA sequence: TGTGCCAGCAGCTCAGCTAGCGGGGTCTCCTACAATGAGCAGTTCTTC.

This chain's CDR3 is CASSYRADNEQFF. The CDR3 bases are TGTGCCAGCAGTTACAGGGCGGACAATGAGCAGTTCTTC. The V and J genes are TRBV6-5 and TRBJ2-1; D is ambiguous. Per germline, CDR1 MNHEY and CDR2 SVGAGI. Trimming shortened V by 2 bases and J by 5 bases, and 7 bases separated the two germline ends. The CDR3 runs to 13 residues.

Comment on this clone: Other DNA sequences within the sample encode an identical CDR3. The chain uses TRBV2 and TRBJ2-1, with 9 bases aligning to TRBD2. The ends lost 6 bases at V and 4 bases at J; junction bases unmatched: 1. CDR3 size: 13 residues. Germline V lookup: CDR1 SNHLY, CDR2 FYNNEI. CDR3 sequence (DNA): TGTGCCAGCAGCCTAGCGGGGTACAATGAGCAGTTCTTC. Its translation: CASSLAGYNEQFF.

The chain couples TRBV29-1 to TRBJ2-5; perhaps TRBD1 as D (6 bases). Germline assignment: CDR1 SQVTM and CDR2 ANQGSEA. The CDR3 runs 14 residues. V lost 7 bases and J 1 base, leaving 16 bases between the germline ends. CDR3 region: CSANAQGLQETQYF. DNA of the CDR3: TGCAGCGCGAATGCTCAGGGGCTCCAAGAGACCCAGTACTTC.

The chain couples TRBV7-9 to TRBJ2-1, with 9 bases that match TRBD2. Germline trimming cut 6 bases from V and 3 bases from J; bases unmatched to any gene: 12. CDR1 is SEHNR, CDR2 FQNEAQ, per germline (reference sequence). The CDR3 runs to 17 residues. The CDR3 nucleotides are TGTGCCAGCAGTCCTAAGGTCGGTAGCGGGAGCTACAATGAGCAGTTCTTC. Translated: CASSPKVGSGSYNEQFF.

The chain couples TRBV21-1 to TRBJ1-2; TRBD1 is taken as the D call from the table, unchecked against the DNA. TRBV21-1 is an annotated pseudogene. The CDR3 is 17 residues long. CDR3 protein: CASPFIAGTDYNYGYTF. For the CDR3, the DNA is TGTGCCAGTCCCTTTATCGCTGGGACAGATTATAACTATGGCTACACCTTC.

The CDR3 here is CASSLGPVTEAFF. CDR3 bases: TGCGCCAGCAGCCTCGGACCGGTGACTGAAGCTTTCTTT. The genes are TRBV5-1 and TRBJ1-1; D unresolved. Germline assignment: CDR1 SGHRS and CDR2 YFSETQ. V lost 4 bases, J lost 5 bases, and 12 bases lay in between. The CDR3 covers 13 residues.

This clone was counted between two and nine times. The rearrangement joins TRBV29-1 to TRBJ1-1, with no clear D. The CDR3 consists of 12 residues. Germline lookup yields CDR1 SQVTM and CDR2 ANQGSEA. V shed 4 bases and J shed 6 bases, with 12 bases lying between them. DNA for the CDR3: TGCAGCGTTGGTACGGGTGGGGCTGAAGCTTTCTTT. Protein product: CSVGTGGAEAFF.

The rearrangement uses TRBV4-1 and TRBJ2-3, with 8 bases lining up with TRBD2. V was clipped by 0 bases and J by 6 bases; unmatched bases: 11. CDR1 and CDR2 (germline): MGHRA, YSYEKL. The CDR3 loop spans 17 amino acids. In DNA, the CDR3 is TGCGCCAGCAGCCAAGAGGGGGGACTAGTATCTCTGGATACGCAGTATTTT. Amino acids: CASSQEGGLVSLDTQYF.

The chain couples TRBV2 to TRBJ2-5; D unclear. The CDR3 loop spans 13 amino acids. Germline-derived CDR1 and CDR2 are SNHLY and FYNNEI. The V end lost 11 bases, the J end lost 2 bases, and 15 bases lay between the germline ends. The CDR3 DNA sequence: TGTGCCGGTCGGGCAGGCAGTCAAGAGACCCAGTACTTC. This translates into CAGRAGSQETQYF.

As for this clone: The sample carries other DNA sequences with the same CDR3. This chain uses TRBV4-1 with TRBJ2-5; TRBD2 agrees at 8 bases. Germline CDR1 is MGHRA and CDR2 is YSYEKL. Unmatched junction bases numbered 3, after V lost 1 base and J lost 2 bases. The CDR3 consists of 15 residues. The CDR3 DNA sequence: TGCGCCAGCAGCCAAGGATTAGCGGGACAAGAGACCCAGTACTTC. Protein sequence: CASSQGLAGQETQYF.

The rearrangement uses TRBV7-8 and TRBJ2-1, with 9 nucleotides matching TRBD2. This CDR3 has 17 amino acids. Trimming removed 2 bases from V and 0 bases from J; junction bases left unmatched: 5. Germline V gene sequence: CDR1 SGHVS, CDR2 FQNEAQ. As DNA, the CDR3 is TGTGCCAGCAGCTTAACGTCTAGCGGGAACTCCTACAATGAGCAGTTCTTC. Its translation is CASSLTSSGNSYNEQFF. The variable domain in full, completed from reference TRBV7-8 and TRBJ2-1, reads GAGVSQSPRYKVAKRGQDVALRCDPISGHVSLFWYQQALGQGPEFLTYFQNEAQLDKSGLPSDRFFAERPEGSVSTLKIQRTQQEDSAVYLCASSLTSSGNSYNEQFFGPGTRLTVL.

This clone was found once. The CDR3 DNA reads TGCGCCAGCAGCCAAGATCTGAGGGAAGCGGGCTATGGCTACACCTTC. Protein sequence: CASSQDLREAGYGYTF. The chain is built from TRBV4-1 and TRBJ1-2; no firm D call. The germline CDR1 and CDR2 sequences are MGHRA and YSYEKL. Deletions cut 0 bases from V and 4 bases from J, with 15 bases between. The length of the CDR3 is 16 residues.

The chain links TRBV2 to TRBJ2-7, with D possibly TRBD1 on 5 matching bases. V was pared by 6 bases and J by 2 bases, with 14 bases between. From germline, CDR1 is SNHLY and CDR2 FYNNEI. The CDR3 has 14 residues. DNA for the CDR3: TGTGCCAGCAGGCCAGGGTCACCTACCTACGAGCAGTACTTC. Protein sequence: CASRPGSPTYEQYF.

The count of this clone is one. The DNA of the CDR3 is TGCGCCAGCAGCTTGGCGACAGGGGGGATGACGGTGGGTGAAAAACTGTTTTTT. It is translated as CASSLATGGMTVGEKLFF. The chain couples TRBV5-1 to TRBJ1-4, with 9 bases lining up with TRBD1. Germline trimming cut 0 bases from V and 7 bases from J; bases unmatched to any gene: 13. Germline-derived CDR1 and CDR2 are SGHRS and YFSETQ. CDR3 length: 18 amino acids.

Points on this clone: Distinct nucleotide sequences in the sample also encode this CDR3. CDR3 DNA sequence: TGTGCCAGCAGCTTAGTCCCGGGGTCCTACAATGAGCAGTTCTTC. Translated: CASSLVPGSYNEQFF. This chain uses TRBV11-2 with TRBJ2-1, with D possibly TRBD2 on 5 matching bases. Germline-derived CDR1 and CDR2 are SGHAT and FQNNGV. The CDR3 is 15 amino acids. Between the trimmed V and J ends, which lost 1 base and 1 base, there was a span of 8 bases.

This sequence joins TRBV27 and TRBJ2-3; a weak D match, TRBD2 (5 bases). V lost 2 bases, J lost 4 bases, and 10 bases lay in between. CDR1 and CDR2 from the germline V gene are MNHEY and SMNVEV (reference sequence). The CDR3 totals 14 residues. CDR3 protein: CASSLMRVPDTQYF. CDR3 bases: TGTGCCAGCAGTTTAATGAGGGTCCCAGATACGCAGTATTTT.

The chain employs TRBV10-3 and TRBJ2-2; D is perhaps TRBD1 (6 bases). The CDR3 sequence is 20 residues long. The germline gives CDR1 ENHRY, CDR2 SYGVKD. Trimming shortened V by 6 bases and J by 0 bases, and 26 bases separated the two germline ends. CDR3 sequence: CAIRATPGQASSTNTGELFF. The CDR3 coding sequence is TGTGCCATCAGGGCCACGCCGGGACAAGCATCCTCTACGAACACCGGGGAGCTGTTTTTT.